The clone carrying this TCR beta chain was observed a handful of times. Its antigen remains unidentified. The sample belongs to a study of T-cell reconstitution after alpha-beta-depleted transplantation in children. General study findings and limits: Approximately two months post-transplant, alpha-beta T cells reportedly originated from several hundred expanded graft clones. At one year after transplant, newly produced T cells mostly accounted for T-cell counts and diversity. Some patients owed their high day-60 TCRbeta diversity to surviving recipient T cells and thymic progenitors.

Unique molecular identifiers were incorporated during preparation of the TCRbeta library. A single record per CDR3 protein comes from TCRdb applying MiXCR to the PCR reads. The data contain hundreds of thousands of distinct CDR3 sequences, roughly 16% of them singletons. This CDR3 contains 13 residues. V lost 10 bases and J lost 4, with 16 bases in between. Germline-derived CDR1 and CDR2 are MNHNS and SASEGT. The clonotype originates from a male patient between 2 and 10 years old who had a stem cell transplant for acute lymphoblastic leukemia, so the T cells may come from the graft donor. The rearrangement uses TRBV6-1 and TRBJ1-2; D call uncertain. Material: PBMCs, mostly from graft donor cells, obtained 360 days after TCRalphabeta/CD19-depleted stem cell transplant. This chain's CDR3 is CATRRAALYGYTF. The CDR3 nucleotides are TGTGCCACCAGGCGGGCAGCCCTCTATGGCTACACCTTC.